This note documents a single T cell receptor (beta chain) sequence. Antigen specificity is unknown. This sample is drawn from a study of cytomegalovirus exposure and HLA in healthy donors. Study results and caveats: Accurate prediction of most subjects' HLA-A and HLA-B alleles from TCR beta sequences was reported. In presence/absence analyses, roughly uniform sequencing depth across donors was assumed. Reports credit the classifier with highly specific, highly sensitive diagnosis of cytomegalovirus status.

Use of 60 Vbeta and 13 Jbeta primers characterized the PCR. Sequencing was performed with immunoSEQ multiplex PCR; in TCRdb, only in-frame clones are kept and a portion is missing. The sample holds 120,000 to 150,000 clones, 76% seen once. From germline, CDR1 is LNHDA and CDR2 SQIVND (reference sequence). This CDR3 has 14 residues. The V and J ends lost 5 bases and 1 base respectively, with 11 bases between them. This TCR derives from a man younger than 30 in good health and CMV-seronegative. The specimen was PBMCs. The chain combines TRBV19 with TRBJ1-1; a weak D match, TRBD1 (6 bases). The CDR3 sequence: CASSADRRNTEAFF. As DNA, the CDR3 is TGTGCCAGTAGTGCCGACAGGAGGAACACTGAAGCTTTCTTT.